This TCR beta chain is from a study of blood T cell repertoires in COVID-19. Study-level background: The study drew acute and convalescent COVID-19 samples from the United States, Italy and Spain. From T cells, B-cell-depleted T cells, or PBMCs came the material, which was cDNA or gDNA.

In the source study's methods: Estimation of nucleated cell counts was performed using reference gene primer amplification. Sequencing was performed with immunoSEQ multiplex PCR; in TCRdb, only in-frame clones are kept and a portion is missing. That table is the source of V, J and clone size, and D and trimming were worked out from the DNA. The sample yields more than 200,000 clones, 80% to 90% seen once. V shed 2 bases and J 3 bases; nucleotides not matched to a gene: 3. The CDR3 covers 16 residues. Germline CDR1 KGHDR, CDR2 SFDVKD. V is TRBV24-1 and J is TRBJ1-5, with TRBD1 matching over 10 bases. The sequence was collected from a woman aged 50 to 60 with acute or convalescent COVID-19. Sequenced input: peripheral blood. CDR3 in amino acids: CATSDSGTGVNQPQHF. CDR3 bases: TGTGCCACCAGTGATTCCGGGACAGGGGTCAATCAGCCCCAGCATTTT.